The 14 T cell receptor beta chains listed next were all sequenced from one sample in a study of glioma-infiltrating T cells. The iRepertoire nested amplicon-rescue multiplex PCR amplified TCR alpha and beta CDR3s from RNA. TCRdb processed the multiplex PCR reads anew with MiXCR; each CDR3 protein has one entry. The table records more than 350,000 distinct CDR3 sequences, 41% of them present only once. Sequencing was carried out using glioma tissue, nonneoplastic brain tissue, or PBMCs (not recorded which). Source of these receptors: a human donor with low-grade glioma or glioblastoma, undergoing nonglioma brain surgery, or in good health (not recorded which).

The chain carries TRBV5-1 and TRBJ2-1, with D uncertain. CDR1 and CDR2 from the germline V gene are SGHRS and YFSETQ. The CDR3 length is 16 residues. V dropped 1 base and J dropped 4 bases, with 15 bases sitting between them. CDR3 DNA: TGCGCCAGCAGCTTGCCCGGAACCAACCTTTACAATGAGCAGTTCTTC. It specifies CASSLPGTNLYNEQFF.

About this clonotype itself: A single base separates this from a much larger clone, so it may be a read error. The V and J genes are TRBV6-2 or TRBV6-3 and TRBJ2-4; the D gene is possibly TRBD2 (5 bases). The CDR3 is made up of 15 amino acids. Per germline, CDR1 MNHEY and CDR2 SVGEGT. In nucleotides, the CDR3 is TGTGCCAGCAGTCCCCAAAGCCTAGCCAAAAACATTCAGAACTTC. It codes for CASSPQSLAKNIQNF.

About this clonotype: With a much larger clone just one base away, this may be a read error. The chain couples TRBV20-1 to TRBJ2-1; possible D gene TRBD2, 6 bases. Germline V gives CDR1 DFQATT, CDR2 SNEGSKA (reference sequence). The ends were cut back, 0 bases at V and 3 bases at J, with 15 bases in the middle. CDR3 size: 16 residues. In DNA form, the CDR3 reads TGCAGTGCTAGAGACCGTACTAGCTGGTACTACAATGAGCAGTTCTTC. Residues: CSARDRTSWYYNEQFF.

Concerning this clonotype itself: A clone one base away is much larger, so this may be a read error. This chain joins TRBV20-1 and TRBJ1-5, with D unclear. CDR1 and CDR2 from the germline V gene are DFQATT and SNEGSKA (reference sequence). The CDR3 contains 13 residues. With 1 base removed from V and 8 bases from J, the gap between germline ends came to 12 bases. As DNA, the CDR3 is TGCAGTGCTAGAGGAGTACTGGCTAAGCCCCAGCATTTT. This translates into CSARGVLAKPQHF.

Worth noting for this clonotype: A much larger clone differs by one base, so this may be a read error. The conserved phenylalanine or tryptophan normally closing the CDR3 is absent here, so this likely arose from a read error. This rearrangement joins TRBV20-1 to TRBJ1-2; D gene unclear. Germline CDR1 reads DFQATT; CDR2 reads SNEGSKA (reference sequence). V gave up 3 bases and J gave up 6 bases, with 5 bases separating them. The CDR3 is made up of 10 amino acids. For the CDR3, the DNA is TGCAGTGCTAGCGAGAATGGCTACACCATC. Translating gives CSASENGYTI.

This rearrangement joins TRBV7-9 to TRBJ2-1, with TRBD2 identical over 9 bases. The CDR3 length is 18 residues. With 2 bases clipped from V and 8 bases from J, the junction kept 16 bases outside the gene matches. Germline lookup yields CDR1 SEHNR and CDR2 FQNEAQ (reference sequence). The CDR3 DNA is TGTGCCAGCAGCTTAACTCCTAGCGGGACTCATTTTATGGATGAGCAGTTCTTC. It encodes CASSLTPSGTHFMDEQFF.

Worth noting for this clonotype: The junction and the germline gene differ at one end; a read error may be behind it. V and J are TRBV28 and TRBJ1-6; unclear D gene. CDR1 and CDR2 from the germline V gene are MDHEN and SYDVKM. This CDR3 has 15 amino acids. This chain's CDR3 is CTSSFERQSYSPLHF. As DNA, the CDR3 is TGTACCAGCAGTTTTGAGAGACAATCTTATTCACCCCTCCACTTT.

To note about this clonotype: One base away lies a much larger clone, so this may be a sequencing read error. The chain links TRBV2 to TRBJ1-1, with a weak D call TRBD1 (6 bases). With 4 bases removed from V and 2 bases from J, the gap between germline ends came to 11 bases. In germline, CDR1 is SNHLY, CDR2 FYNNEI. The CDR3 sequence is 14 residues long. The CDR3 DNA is TGTGCCAGCAGTGCAGGGGTAATCAACACTGAAGCTTTCTTT. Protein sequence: CASSAGVINTEAFF.

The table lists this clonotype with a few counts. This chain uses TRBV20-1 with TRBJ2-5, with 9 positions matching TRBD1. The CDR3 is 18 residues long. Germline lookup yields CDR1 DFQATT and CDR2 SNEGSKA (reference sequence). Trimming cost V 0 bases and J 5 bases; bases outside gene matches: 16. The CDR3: CSARDPLSGTGLFETQYF. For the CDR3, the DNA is TGCAGTGCTAGAGATCCCTTATCCGGGACAGGGCTTTTCGAGACCCAGTACTTC.

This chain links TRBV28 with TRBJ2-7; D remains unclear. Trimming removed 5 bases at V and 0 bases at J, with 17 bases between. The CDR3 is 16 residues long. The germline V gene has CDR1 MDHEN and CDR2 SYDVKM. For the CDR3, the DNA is TGTGCCAGCAGTGCACCCAGGAAAGCTCCCTCCTACGAGCAGTACTTC. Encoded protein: CASSAPRKAPSYEQYF.

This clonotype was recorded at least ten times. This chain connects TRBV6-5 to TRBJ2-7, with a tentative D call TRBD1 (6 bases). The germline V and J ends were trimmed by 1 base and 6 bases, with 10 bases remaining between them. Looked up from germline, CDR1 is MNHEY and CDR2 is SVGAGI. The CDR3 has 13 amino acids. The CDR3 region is CASSYFTGTEQYF. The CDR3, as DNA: TGTGCCAGCAGTTACTTTACAGGGACCGAGCAGTACTTC.

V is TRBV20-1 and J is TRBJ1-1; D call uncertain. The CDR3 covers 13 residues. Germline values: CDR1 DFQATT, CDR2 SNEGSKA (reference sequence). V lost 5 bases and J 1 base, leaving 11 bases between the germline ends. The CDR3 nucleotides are TGCAGTGCTTCCCGGCCCCCGAACACTGAAGCTTTCTTT. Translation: CSASRPPNTEAFF.

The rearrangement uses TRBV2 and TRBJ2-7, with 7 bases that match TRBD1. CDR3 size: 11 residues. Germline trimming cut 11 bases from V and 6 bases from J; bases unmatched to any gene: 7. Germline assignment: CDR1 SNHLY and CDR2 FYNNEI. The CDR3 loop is CAGRDRGEQYF. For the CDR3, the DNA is TGTGCCGGCCGGGACAGAGGCGAGCAGTACTTC. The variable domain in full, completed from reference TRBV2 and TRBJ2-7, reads EPEVTQTPSHQVTQMGQEVILRCVPISNHLYFYWYRQILGQKVEFLVSFYNNEISEKSEIFDDQFSVERPDGSNFTLKIRSTKLEDSAMYFCAGRDRGEQYFGPGTRLTVT.

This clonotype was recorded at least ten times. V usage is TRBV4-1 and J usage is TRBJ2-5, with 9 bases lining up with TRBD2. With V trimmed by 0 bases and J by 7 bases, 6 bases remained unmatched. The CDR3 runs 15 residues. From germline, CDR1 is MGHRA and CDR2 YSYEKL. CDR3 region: CASSQEPSGAGTQYF. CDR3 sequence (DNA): TGCGCCAGCAGCCAAGAGCCTAGCGGGGCGGGGACCCAGTACTTC.